These 25 T cell receptor beta chains were sequenced from one sample in a study of Graves' ophthalmopathy and Graves' hyperthyroidism. RNA transcripts were the template, and TCR beta CDR3 regions were amplified from them. Scientists carried out first-round RT-PCR using HTBI primers and then a second-round multiplex PCR. MiXCR, applied by TCRdb to the multiplex PCR reads, yields one record per CDR3 protein. The top ten hold around 12% of the sample, which has under 400,000 distinct CDR3 sequences, 17% seen once. The sample consisted of peripheral blood. The receptors were gathered from an adult man with Graves' ophthalmopathy.

This clonotype was seen many times. V gene TRBV6-2 or TRBV6-3 combines with J gene TRBJ1-6, with 7 positions matching TRBD1. The CDR3 sequence is 14 residues long. Trimming at V came to 10 bases and at J to 8 bases, leaving 11 bases not matched to a gene. Germline V gives CDR1 MNHEY, CDR2 SVGEGT. The CDR3 here is CAIAMTGPDSPLHF. The CDR3 nucleotides are TGTGCCATCGCAATGACAGGGCCCGATTCACCCCTCCACTTT.

This clonotype was detected many times. This rearrangement joins TRBV28 to TRBJ2-7; TRBD2 matches 8 bases. In germline, CDR1 is MDHEN, CDR2 SYDVKM. CDR3 size: 15 residues. V shed 7 bases, J shed 4 bases, and the junction held 12 bases outside the gene matches. The CDR3 is CASIGRGLASYEQYF. CDR3 nucleotides: TGTGCCAGCATCGGGCGAGGACTAGCTTCTTACGAGCAGTACTTC.

This clonotype was detected many times. The chain recombines TRBV6-2 or TRBV6-3 with TRBJ1-2; no clear D. CDR1 and CDR2 from the germline V gene are MNHEY and SVGEGT. Trimming took off 2 bases at V and 3 bases at J, with 10 bases between the two ends. The CDR3 is 14 amino acids. The CDR3 region has the DNA TGTGCCAGCAGTTACGGGTCGAAGGACTATGGCTACACCTTC. Encoded protein: CASSYGSKDYGYTF.

This clonotype has just one count. The chain has TRBV28 and TRBJ2-7, with D perhaps TRBD1 (5 bases). The V gene's germline CDR1 is MDHEN and CDR2 SYDVKM. V lost 1 base and J 4 bases, leaving 17 bases between the germline ends. This CDR3 has 16 amino acids. The CDR3 bases are TGTGCCAGCAGTTTATTGGGTGGGGCGGAAGAATACGAGCAGTACTTC. It encodes CASSLLGGAEEYEQYF. Drawing the rest from reference TRBV28 and TRBJ2-7, the complete variable domain is DVKVTQSSRYLVKRTGEKVFLECVQDMDHENMFWYRQDPGLGLRLIYFSYDVKMKEKGDIPEGYSVSREKKERFSLILESASTNQTSMYLCASSLLGGAEEYEQYFGPGTRLTVT.

The table lists this clonotype with many counts. The chain has TRBV20-1 and TRBJ1-2; the D gene is possibly TRBD1 (6 bases). The CDR3 loop spans 13 amino acids. The germline V and J ends were trimmed by 7 bases and 2 bases, with 14 bases remaining between them. Looked up from germline, CDR1 is DFQATT and CDR2 is SNEGSKA (reference sequence). The chain's CDR3 is CSGETGFNYGYTF. The CDR3 DNA follows: TGCAGTGGCGAGACAGGCTTCAACTATGGCTACACCTTC.

This clonotype was seen at least ten times. The V gene is TRBV20-1, the J gene TRBJ1-3; no firm D call. The CDR3 spans 12 residues. Germline values: CDR1 DFQATT, CDR2 SNEGSKA (reference sequence). Trimming pared 0 bases from V and 4 bases from J, leaving 4 bases between. CDR3 region: CSAREKGNTIYF. DNA for the CDR3: TGCAGTGCTAGAGAGAAAGGAAACACCATATATTTT.

The gene calls are TRBV19 and TRBJ1-1, with D unclear. Germline CDR1 LNHDA, CDR2 SQIVND (reference sequence). CDR3 length: 17 residues. Trimming shortened V by 4 bases and J by 0 bases, and 18 bases separated the two germline ends. CDR3 nucleotide sequence: TGTGCCAGTAGTACTGACGGGTGGCCCGGGCTGAACACTGAAGCTTTCTTT. This sequence encodes CASSTDGWPGLNTEAFF.

This clonotype was counted at least ten times. The chain employs TRBV7-6 and TRBJ2-5; TRBD1 matches at 7 bases. The CDR3 is made up of 16 amino acids. Losses at the gene ends were 1 base for V and 1 base for J; bases not matched to a gene: 6. Germline-derived CDR1 and CDR2 are SGHVS and FNYEAQ. The CDR3 protein is CASSLVGGLSQETQYF. Here the CDR3 DNA reads TGTGCCAGCAGCTTAGTAGGGGGCCTATCCCAAGAGACCCAGTACTTC.

This clonotype was seen many times. The V call is TRBV6-5, the J call TRBJ2-7; 7 bases are shared with TRBD1. V lost 2 bases, J lost 0 bases, and 4 bases stayed unmatched. Germline values: CDR1 MNHEY, CDR2 SVGAGI. The CDR3 runs 15 residues. This CDR3 reads CASSYGTARSYEQYF. The DNA of the CDR3 is TGTGCCAGCAGTTACGGGACAGCCCGCTCCTACGAGCAGTACTTC.

J is TRBJ1-1 and V is TRBV6-2 or TRBV6-3; TRBD1 is a possible D gene (6 bases). This CDR3 comprises 13 residues. From germline, CDR1 is MNHEY and CDR2 SVGEGT. Trimming left V 0 bases short and J 8 bases short, with 10 bases between. The CDR3 nucleotides are TGTGCCAGCAGTTACTCCTGGACAGCCGAAGCTTTCTTT. Its translation: CASSYSWTAEAFF.

This clonotype showed up many times. This chain uses TRBV6-5 with TRBJ2-7, with TRBD2 matching 11 bases. Germline loops: CDR1 MNHEY, CDR2 SVGAGI. The CDR3 totals 18 residues. Trimming removed 0 bases from V and 2 bases from J; junction bases left unmatched: 9. In DNA, the CDR3 is TGTGCCAGCAGTTACTCCAGGACTAGCGGGCCACTAACCTACGAGCAGTACTTC. Translation gives CASSYSRTSGPLTYEQYF.

A few counts support this clonotype. The rearrangement uses TRBV18 and TRBJ1-5; TRBD1 matches 8 bases. This CDR3 comprises 13 residues. V was pared by 7 bases and J by 5 bases, with 4 bases of the junction left unmatched. CDR1 KGHSH and CDR2 LQKENI come from the germline V gene. The CDR3 region is CASCEQGDQPQHF. In DNA form, the CDR3 reads TGTGCCAGCTGTGAACAGGGGGATCAGCCCCAGCATTTT. Combining the CDR3 with reference TRBV18 and TRBJ1-5 gives the whole variable domain NAGVMQNPRHLVRRRGQEARLRCSPMKGHSHVYWYRQLPEEGLKFMVYLQKENIIDESGMPKERFSAEFPKEGPSILRIQQVVRGDSAAYFCASCEQGDQPQHFGDGTRLSIL.

At least ten counts were recorded for this clonotype. The chain recombines TRBV29-1 with TRBJ2-5, with 14 bases fitting TRBD2. Germline V gene sequence: CDR1 SQVTM, CDR2 ANQGSEA. The CDR3 contains 16 residues. The junction had 9 bases not matched to a gene; V was cut back by 4 bases and J by 5 bases. The CDR3 protein is CSVVPGLAGGGETQYF. In DNA, the CDR3 is TGCAGCGTTGTTCCCGGACTAGCGGGGGGTGGGGAGACCCAGTACTTC.

This clonotype was recorded at least ten times. The V call is TRBV5-1, the J call TRBJ1-1; no definite D call. Trimming took 0 bases from V and 5 from J, leaving 14 bases between them. The CDR3 extends over 15 amino acids. Germline lookup yields CDR1 SGHRS and CDR2 YFSETQ. This CDR3 reads CASSLVPGFSTEAFF. The CDR3 region has the DNA TGCGCCAGCAGCTTGGTTCCGGGCTTTTCTACTGAAGCTTTCTTT.

The table lists this clonotype with many counts. The gene calls are TRBV29-1 and TRBJ1-1, with D hard to call. CDR3 length equals 12 residues. Germline V gene sequence: CDR1 SQVTM, CDR2 ANQGSEA. Trimming took 4 bases from V and 0 from J, leaving 6 bases between them. CDR3 nucleotides: TGCAGCGTTGCACAGATGAACACTGAAGCTTTCTTT. Its translation is CSVAQMNTEAFF.

Details on this clonotype: The junction differs from germline at one of its ends, possibly a read error. This rearrangement joins TRBV10-3 to TRBJ2-7; 9 bases match TRBD2. The DNA end is more similar to TRBJ2-1, so the J call may be wrong. The CDR3 extends over 17 amino acids. Germline lookup yields CDR1 ENHRY and CDR2 SYGVKD. The CDR3 nucleotides read TGTGCCAGCAGTGGTCGACTAGCGGTGTCACTCTCCTACGAGCAGTTCTTC. Translation gives CASSGRLAVSLSYEQFF.

This clonotype came up many times. V usage is TRBV5-1 and J usage is TRBJ2-2; D is unresolved. CDR1 and CDR2 from the germline V gene are SGHRS and YFSETQ. V gave up 1 base and J gave up 0 bases, with 4 bases separating them. The CDR3 has 14 amino acids. The CDR3 region has the DNA TGCGCCAGCAGCTTGATGACGAACACCGGGGAGCTGTTTTTT. Translating gives CASSLMTNTGELFF.

This clonotype was seen ten or more times. The chain couples TRBV6-2 or TRBV6-3 to TRBJ1-5; 7 nucleotides align to TRBD1. After removal of 5 bases from V and 4 bases from J, the junction contained 5 bases not matched to a gene. The CDR3 is made up of 14 amino acids. CDR1 is MNHEY, CDR2 SVGEGT, per germline. Written as DNA, the CDR3 is TGTGCCAGCAGTAGGGACAGCTTTAATCAGCCCCAGCATTTT. Amino acid sequence: CASSRDSFNQPQHF.

This clonotype was detected many times. The chain recombines TRBV7-2 with TRBJ2-4; D tentatively reads TRBD1 or TRBD2 (5 bases each). Trimming removed 1 base at V and 7 bases at J, with 14 bases between. CDR3 length: 15 amino acids. CDR1 and CDR2 from the germline V gene are SGHTA and FQGNSA. This chain's CDR3 is CASSLGAGSGNIQYF. The DNA of the CDR3 is TGTGCCAGCAGCTTAGGGGCAGGGAGTGGGAACATTCAGTACTTC.

CDR3 residues: CASSLGTGTSQHF. In DNA form, the CDR3 reads TGTGCCAGCAGTTTAGGGACAGGGACGTCCCAGCATTTT. The V call is TRBV12-3 or TRBV12-4, the J call TRBJ1-5, with 8 bases lining up with TRBD1. The CDR3 loop spans 13 amino acids. Unmatched junction bases numbered 4, after V lost 1 base and J lost 11 bases.

This clonotype was picked up one time. The V gene is TRBV12-3 or TRBV12-4, the J gene TRBJ1-5; TRBD1 matches 9 bases. V dropped 5 bases and J dropped 7; count of bases not matched to a gene: 9. The CDR3 runs 15 residues. CDR3 sequence (DNA): TGTGCCAGCAGTATATCCGGGACAGGGAAGCAGCCCCAGCATTTT. Translation: CASSISGTGKQPQHF.

The chain uses TRBV12-3 or TRBV12-4 and TRBJ2-7, with 10 nucleotides matching TRBD2. After removal of 4 bases from V and 4 bases from J, the junction contained 4 bases not matched to a gene. The CDR3 loop spans 14 amino acids. The CDR3 region is CASSSYSGRYEQYF. The CDR3 DNA reads TGTGCCAGCAGTTCATATAGCGGGAGGTACGAGCAGTACTTC.

This clonotype was observed a few times. The J gene is TRBJ1-1, the V gene TRBV3-1; unclear D gene. Trimming took 11 bases from V and 7 from J, leaving 14 bases between them. The CDR3 is made up of 11 amino acids. Germline CDR1 reads LGHDT; CDR2 reads YNNKEL (reference sequence). This chain's CDR3 is CASGSPIEAFF. The CDR3 DNA is TGTGCCTCGGGGTCTCCGATTGAAGCTTTCTTT.

This clonotype showed up many times. This CDR3 is CASSQEGSAWETQYF. CDR3 bases: TGCGCCAGCAGCCAAGAGGGGTCAGCCTGGGAGACCCAGTACTTC. The V and J genes are TRBV4-1 and TRBJ2-5; D is unresolved. The germline V and J ends were trimmed by 0 bases and 5 bases, with 13 bases remaining between them. The CDR3 has 15 residues. From germline, CDR1 is MGHRA and CDR2 YSYEKL.

For this clonotype: The junction departs from germline at one end; a sequencing error may be responsible. The rearrangement joins TRBV24-1 to TRBJ1-2, with D maybe TRBD1 (5 bases). This CDR3 is built from 10 residues. Germline CDR1 is KGHDR and CDR2 is SFDVKD. CDR3 coding DNA: TGTGTCACCAATGGGGACGGCTACATCTTC. Translated, it gives CVTNGDGYIF.